The 30 T cell receptor beta chains below were found in one sample sequenced in a study of CD8+ T cells in alopecia areata (dated by TCRdb to 2016 to 2019). The library was prepared using the immunoSEQ multiplex PCR assay. RNA was extracted from all samples and reverse transcribed into cDNA, which served as template for TCR sequencing. This is the immuneACCESS table as TCRdb keeps it, with only in-frame sequences that have V and J called. A part of the clones is gone; compared with another copy, unresolved V genes explain less than half, and the rest is unexplained. The sample records 100,000 to 150,000 clones, roughly 57% of which are singletons. The ten largest account for 4.5% to 6% of the sample. Sample time point, as interpreted from the label and publication: more than three weeks on oral tofacitinib. The sample's treatment or condition label, decoded: oral pan-JAK inhibitor, 5-10 mg twice daily.

The material was CD4+ T cells sorted from blood, obtained at week 4, from a patient treated with tofacitinib. Every receptor here comes from a human donor with alopecia areata.

The chain couples TRBV30 to TRBJ1-3; weak D call: TRBD1 (5 bases). The V end lost 4 bases, the J end lost 5 bases, and 18 bases lay between the germline ends. The CDR3 has 15 amino acids. The germline V gene encodes CDR1 GTSNPN and CDR2 SVGIG (reference sequence). CDR3 in DNA: TGTGCCTGGATAGGGTTCTTCGGGGGACGAAACACCATATATTTT. This encodes CAWIGFFGGRNTIYF.

J is TRBJ2-1 and V is TRBV11-1; unclear D gene. The germline V gene has CDR1 SGHAT and CDR2 FQDESV (reference sequence). The CDR3 extends over 16 amino acids. The ends were cut back, 5 bases at V and 0 bases at J, with 14 bases in the middle. The CDR3 bases are TGTGCCAGCAGCACCCGTTCCACCGTCTCCTACAATGAGCAGTTCTTC. It is translated as CASSTRSTVSYNEQFF.

The V gene is TRBV5-1, the J gene TRBJ1-2; 8 bases agree with TRBD1. Germline values: CDR1 SGHRS, CDR2 YFSETQ. V shed 4 bases and J 5 bases; nucleotides not matched to a gene: 7. This CDR3 contains 14 residues. This chain's CDR3 is CASSPGTGPYGYTF. DNA for the CDR3: TGCGCCAGCAGCCCGGGGACAGGTCCATATGGCTACACCTTC.

As for this clone: Other DNA sequences within the sample encode an identical CDR3. The chain joins TRBV7-9 to TRBJ1-1; no firm D call. This CDR3 contains 13 residues. Germline V gene lookup returns CDR1 SEHNR and CDR2 FQNEAQ (reference sequence). V was clipped by 1 base and J by 0 bases, with 3 bases between them. CDR3 sequence: CASSLEMNTEAFF. CDR3 DNA sequence: TGTGCCAGCAGCTTAGAGATGAACACTGAAGCTTTCTTT.

In DNA, the CDR3 is TGCAGCGTTGGGGGGGGACCGACCTACGAGCAGTACTTC. Protein: CSVGGGPTYEQYF. The chain combines TRBV29-1 with TRBJ2-7, with 7 bases matching TRBD2. Trimming at V came to 4 bases and at J to 2 bases, leaving 5 bases not matched to a gene. This CDR3 has 13 amino acids. Looked up from germline, CDR1 is SQVTM and CDR2 is ANQGSEA.

The chain carries TRBV7-2 and TRBJ2-5, with 9 bases that match TRBD1. V lost 5 bases, J lost 1 base, and 5 bases stayed unmatched. The CDR3 consists of 15 residues. The V gene's germline CDR1 is SGHTA and CDR2 FQGNSA. The CDR3, as DNA: TGTGCCAGCAGCCGTACAGGGGGCATCCAAGAGACCCAGTACTTC. Its protein product is CASSRTGGIQETQYF.

This sequence joins TRBV11-2 and TRBJ2-7, with 12 bases identical to TRBD2. The V gene end was trimmed by 3 bases and the J gene end by 0 bases; junction bases not matched to a gene: 3. The germline gives CDR1 SGHAT, CDR2 FQNNGV. The CDR3 contains 16 residues. CDR3 residues: CASSFTSGRISYEQYF. CDR3 coding DNA: TGTGCCAGCAGCTTTACTAGCGGGAGGATCTCCTACGAGCAGTACTTC.

This chain links TRBV7-8 with TRBJ2-3; D is uncertain. This CDR3 has 17 amino acids. Germline V gene data show CDR1 as SGHVS and CDR2 as FQNEAQ. V lost 0 bases and J 1 base, leaving 14 bases between the germline ends. The CDR3 region is CASSLAQDPYRTDTQYF. Here the CDR3 DNA reads TGTGCCAGCAGCTTAGCCCAGGACCCCTACCGCACAGATACGCAGTATTTT.

This clone has more than one count but fewer than ten. The rearrangement joins TRBV2 to TRBJ2-1, with 8 bases identical to TRBD2. With V trimmed by 5 bases and J by 4 bases, 7 bases remained unmatched. Germline assignment: CDR1 SNHLY and CDR2 FYNNEI. The CDR3 is 15 residues long. CDR3 residues: CASSYQREWYNEQFF. The CDR3 nucleotides read TGTGCCAGCAGTTACCAGCGGGAGTGGTACAATGAGCAGTTCTTC.

V usage is TRBV2 and J usage is TRBJ1-5, with D hard to call. Trimming left V 7 bases short and J 4 bases short, with 11 bases between. This CDR3 contains 13 residues. The germline V gene encodes CDR1 SNHLY and CDR2 FYNNEI. The CDR3 DNA sequence: TGTGCCAGCAATGTGGGTCTGAATCAGCCCCAGCATTTT. Its protein is CASNVGLNQPQHF.

The J gene is TRBJ2-1, the V gene TRBV30; D unresolved. The CDR3 loop spans 13 amino acids. CDR1 is GTSNPN and CDR2 is SVGIG in the germline V gene (reference sequence). The germline V and J ends were trimmed by 0 bases and 6 bases, with 9 bases remaining between them. The CDR3: CAWSVMALNEQFF. CDR3 sequence (DNA): TGTGCCTGGAGTGTAATGGCCCTCAATGAGCAGTTCTTC.

This clone was detected only once. The chain uses TRBV2 and TRBJ2-7; 11 bases align to TRBD2. This CDR3 contains 14 residues. V lost 8 bases, J lost 0 bases, and 3 bases stayed unmatched. Germline CDR1 reads SNHLY; CDR2 reads FYNNEI. The CDR3, as DNA: TGTGCCAGCCGACTAGCGGGAAACTCCTACGAGCAGTACTTC. Translated: CASRLAGNSYEQYF. Full variable domain (remainder filled in from reference TRBV2 and TRBJ2-7): EPEVTQTPSHQVTQMGQEVILRCVPISNHLYFYWYRQILGQKVEFLVSFYNNEISEKSEIFDDQFSVERPDGSNFTLKIRSTKLEDSAMYFCASRLAGNSYEQYFGPGTRLTVT.

The CDR3: CASSILVHQPQHF. As DNA, the CDR3 is TGTGCCAGTAGTATACTTGTACACCAGCCCCAGCATTTT. The chain links TRBV19 to TRBJ1-5, with D unresolved. Germline CDR1 and CDR2: LNHDA and SQIVND (reference sequence). CDR3 length: 13 amino acids. V was clipped by 2 bases and J by 7 bases, with 9 bases between them.

The chain carries TRBV4-2 and TRBJ1-2, with D perhaps TRBD1 (6 bases). Germline V gene sequence: CDR1 LGHNA, CDR2 YNFKEQ. V was cut by 1 base and J by 11 bases, with 14 bases left in between. CDR3 length equals 13 residues. This chain's CDR3 is CASSQVWGPGYTF. The CDR3 DNA sequence: TGTGCCAGCAGCCAAGTGTGGGGGCCAGGGTACACCTTC.

The rearrangement uses TRBV14 and TRBJ2-2; 8 bases agree with TRBD1. The CDR3 has 15 residues. The trim removed 4 bases at V and 6 bases at J, leaving 7 bases unmatched. Germline V lookup: CDR1 SGHDN, CDR2 FVKESK. The CDR3 DNA is TGTGCCAGCAGCCCTAGGACAGGGAGAGCCGGGGAGCTGTTTTTT. It translates to CASSPRTGRAGELFF. The full variable domain, with the rest looked up from reference TRBV14 and TRBJ2-2, is EAGVTQFPSHSVIEKGQTVTLRCDPISGHDNLYWYRRVMGKEIKFLLHFVKESKQDESGMPNNRFLAERTGGTYSTLKVQPAELEDSGVYFCASSPRTGRAGELFFGEGSRLTVL.

The chain recombines TRBV11-3 with TRBJ2-3; 10 nucleotides agree with TRBD2. The CDR3 runs to 15 residues. The V gene's germline CDR1 is SGHNT and CDR2 YENEEA. Trimming cost V 3 bases and J 3 bases; bases outside gene matches: 3. The CDR3: CASSLGLASTDTQYF. The CDR3, as DNA: TGTGCCAGCAGCTTGGGACTAGCGAGTACAGATACGCAGTATTTT.

The rearrangement links TRBV9 to TRBJ2-5; 10 nucleotides line up with TRBD1. J gave up 3 bases and V 3 bases, and 8 bases lay outside the gene matches. Germline V gene lookup returns CDR1 SGDLS and CDR2 YYNGEE. The CDR3 is 16 amino acids. The CDR3, as DNA: TGTGCCAGCAGCGCTGAAGCCGGGACAGGGGAAGAGACCCAGTACTTC. Its protein is CASSAEAGTGEETQYF. The full variable domain, with the rest looked up from reference TRBV9 and TRBJ2-5, is DSGVTQTPKHLITATGQRVTLRCSPRSGDLSVYWYQQSLDQGLQFLIQYYNGEERAKGNILERFSAQQFPDLHSELNLSSLELGDSALYFCASSAEAGTGEETQYFGPGTRLLVL.

The DNA of the CDR3 is TGTGCCAGCAGTGTTATGGGCACAGATACGCAGTATTTT. Its protein is CASSVMGTDTQYF. This chain joins TRBV2 and TRBJ2-3; D uncertain. V was shortened by 4 bases and J by 1 base, with 6 bases between the two germline ends. Germline V CDR1 and CDR2: SNHLY, FYNNEI. The CDR3 covers 13 residues.

The rearrangement joins TRBV28 to TRBJ2-5; 9 bases map to TRBD1. Germline-derived CDR1 and CDR2 are MDHEN and SYDVKM. The CDR3 runs to 13 residues. V shed 6 bases and J 5 bases; nucleotides not matched to a gene: 4. The CDR3, as DNA: TGTGCCAGCAGACCCGGACAGGGGGAGACCCAGTACTTC. Its translation is CASRPGQGETQYF.

This clone was counted a few times. The chain is built from TRBV2 and TRBJ2-4; 7 bases are shared with TRBD2. This CDR3 comprises 14 residues. CDR1 is SNHLY and CDR2 is FYNNEI in the germline V gene. With 3 bases clipped from V and 5 bases from J, the junction kept 4 bases outside the gene matches. For the CDR3, the DNA is TGTGCCAGCAGTGAGGTTCTAGCGGAAAACATTCAGTACTTC. Translating gives CASSEVLAENIQYF. The whole variable domain, remainder taken from reference TRBV2 and TRBJ2-4, is EPEVTQTPSHQVTQMGQEVILRCVPISNHLYFYWYRQILGQKVEFLVSFYNNEISEKSEIFDDQFSVERPDGSNFTLKIRSTKLEDSAMYFCASSEVLAENIQYFGAGTRLSVL.

V usage is TRBV6-5 and J usage is TRBJ2-7, with TRBD1 matching 8 bases. Germline assignment: CDR1 MNHEY and CDR2 SVGAGI. The CDR3 runs to 15 residues. The trim removed 4 bases at V and 4 bases at J, leaving 9 bases unmatched. CDR3 in amino acids: CASSSQDRVGYEQYF. In DNA form, the CDR3 reads TGTGCCAGCAGTTCCCAGGACAGGGTTGGATACGAGCAGTACTTC.

The sample holds a few counts of this clone. V is TRBV5-6 and J is TRBJ2-4, with 10 bases that match TRBD2. With 5 bases clipped from V and 6 bases from J, the junction kept 8 bases outside the gene matches. The CDR3 extends over 15 amino acids. Looked up from germline, CDR1 is SGHDT and CDR2 is YYEEEE. For the CDR3, the DNA is TGTGCCAGCAGTCGTAGCGGGGGGCCACGAAACATTCAGTACTTC. It yields the protein CASSRSGGPRNIQYF. Filled out from reference TRBV5-6 and TRBJ2-4, the complete variable domain reads DAGVTQSPTHLIKTRGQQVTLRCSPKSGHDTVSWYQQALGQGPQFIFQYYEEEERQRGNFPDRFSGHQFPNYSSELNVNALLLGDSALYLCASSRSGGPRNIQYFGAGTRLSVL.

In this sample, this clone turned up once. The rearrangement links TRBV6-6 to TRBJ2-5; D may be TRBD2 (6 bases). Per the germline V gene, CDR1 is MNHNY and CDR2 is SVGAGI (reference sequence). This CDR3 is 13 amino acids long. V was pared by 5 bases and J by 3 bases, with 10 bases between. The CDR3 reads CASSRRREETQYF. The CDR3 DNA follows: TGTGCCAGCAGTCGACGGAGGGAAGAGACCCAGTACTTC.

The chain joins TRBV2 to TRBJ2-3; 7 bases match TRBD2. Germline assignment: CDR1 SNHLY and CDR2 FYNNEI. Trimming took 7 bases from V and 5 from J; bases not matched to a gene: 3. There are 12 residues in the CDR3. The CDR3 DNA reads TGTGCCAGCAATCCTAGCGGAGATACGCAGTATTTT. Its protein is CASNPSGDTQYF.

This clone turned up a few times. This chain joins TRBV29-1 and TRBJ2-7; 7 bases are a match to TRBD1. The CDR3 has 13 amino acids. Losses at the gene ends were 5 bases for V and 4 bases for J; bases not matched to a gene: 8. Germline assignment: CDR1 SQVTM and CDR2 ANQGSEA. CDR3 sequence (DNA): TGCAGCGTTACTGGACAGGTGCCTTACGAGCAGTACTTC. Encoded protein: CSVTGQVPYEQYF.

The chain is built from TRBV18 and TRBJ2-5, with TRBD1 matching 7 bases. The trim removed 6 bases at V and 3 bases at J, leaving 10 bases unmatched. Germline assignment: CDR1 KGHSH and CDR2 LQKENI. The CDR3 spans 15 residues. This chain's CDR3 is CASSMLPGTEETQYF. CDR3 DNA sequence: TGTGCCAGCTCGATGCTCCCCGGGACAGAAGAGACCCAGTACTTC.

The gene calls are TRBV20-1 and TRBJ2-3, with D possibly being TRBD1 or TRBD2 (6 bases each). V was clipped by 4 bases and J by 11 bases, with 10 bases between them. This CDR3 spans 10 amino acids. Germline V gene lookup returns CDR1 DFQATT and CDR2 SNEGSKA (reference sequence). The CDR3 spells CSAKGGWQYF. The CDR3 DNA reads as TGCAGTGCTAAGGGGGGATGGCAGTATTTT.

Details on this clone: Additional DNA sequences in this sample encode the identical CDR3. The V call is TRBV18, the J call TRBJ2-5; D unresolved. In germline, CDR1 is KGHSH, CDR2 LQKENI. The CDR3 has 12 residues. V lost 2 bases and J lost 3, with 4 bases in between. As DNA, the CDR3 is TGTGCCAGCTCACCAAGGGAAGAGACCCAGTACTTC. It translates to CASSPREETQYF.

The V call is TRBV29-1, the J call TRBJ2-6, with a weak D call TRBD1 (5 bases). CDR1 and CDR2 (germline): SQVTM, ANQGSEA. The V end was cut by 4 bases, the J end by 1 base, with 5 bases between. The CDR3 has 13 amino acids. The CDR3 sequence: CSVGQSGANVLTF. The CDR3 DNA sequence: TGCAGCGTTGGACAGTCTGGGGCCAACGTCCTGACTTTC. The whole variable domain, remainder taken from reference TRBV29-1 and TRBJ2-6, is SAVISQKPSRDICQRGTSLTIQCQVDSQVTMMFWYRQQPGQSLTLIATANQGSEATYESGFVIDKFPISRPNLTFSTLTVSNMSPEDSSIYLCSVGQSGANVLTFGAGSRLTVL.

The chain carries TRBV2 and TRBJ2-2, with D possibly matching TRBD2 (6 bases). Deletions cut 7 bases from V and 7 bases from J, with 19 bases between. The CDR3 spans 15 residues. Germline V gene lookup returns CDR1 SNHLY and CDR2 FYNNEI. The CDR3 nucleotides read TGTGCCAGCAAAGGGCTAGCGAACATGGGCGGGGAGCTGTTTTTT. This sequence encodes CASKGLANMGGELFF.